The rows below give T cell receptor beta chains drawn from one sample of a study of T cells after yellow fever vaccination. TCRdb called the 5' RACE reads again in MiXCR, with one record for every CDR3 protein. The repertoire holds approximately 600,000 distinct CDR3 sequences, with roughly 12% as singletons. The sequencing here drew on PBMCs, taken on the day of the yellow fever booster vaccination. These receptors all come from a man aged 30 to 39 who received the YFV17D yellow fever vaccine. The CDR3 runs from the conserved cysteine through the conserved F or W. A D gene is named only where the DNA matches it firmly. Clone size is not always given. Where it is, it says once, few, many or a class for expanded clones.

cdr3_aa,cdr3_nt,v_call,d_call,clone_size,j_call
CASSVERYSYNEQFF,TGTGCCAGCAGCGTGGAGCGGTACTCCTACAATGAGCAGTTCTTC,TRBV9,-,-,TRBJ2-1
CATYGGTEAFF,TGTGCCACATACGGGGGAACTGAAGCTTTCTTT,TRBV10-3,-,few,TRBJ1-1
CSVELGTGQDLYQETQYF,TGCAGCGTTGAGTTAGGGACAGGGCAGGACTTGTACCAAGAGACCCAGTACTTC,TRBV29-1,TRBD1,-,TRBJ2-5
CASSYSMGDTQYF,TGTGCCAGCAGTTACTCGATGGGCGATACGCAGTATTTT,TRBV6-5,-,few,TRBJ2-3
CASSQDMGRDTGELFF,TGTGCCAGCAGCCAAGATATGGGTAGGGACACCGGGGAGCTGTTTTTT,TRBV4-2,-,few,TRBJ2-2
CSARPFSAENTEAFF,TGCAGTGCTAGGCCCTTCTCGGCAGAGAACACTGAAGCTTTCTTT,TRBV20-1,-,few,TRBJ1-1
CSAPPYGTDTQYF,TGCAGTGCTCCTCCCTACGGCACAGATACGCAGTATTTT,TRBV20-1,-,few,TRBJ2-3
CASSLQWGTQYF,TGTGCCAGCAGTTTACAGTGGGGTACGCAGTATTTT,TRBV28,-,few,TRBJ2-3
CASSLLTGGETEAFF,TGTGCCAGCTCACTCCTGACAGGGGGCGAAACTGAAGCTTTCTTT,TRBV18,TRBD1,-,TRBJ1-1
CASSQAGQGDIQPQHF,TGTGCCAGCAGCCAAGCGGGACAGGGGGATATCCAGCCCCAGCATTTT,TRBV4-2,TRBD1,few,TRBJ1-5
CSSPGQDYNEQFF,TGCAGCTCCCCGGGACAGGACTACAATGAGCAGTTCTTC,TRBV29-1,TRBD1,many,TRBJ2-1
CASSSIRGLRVNEQYF,TGTGCCAGCAGTTCCATAAGGGGGTTGAGGGTGAACGAGCAGTACTTC,TRBV27,-,-,TRBJ2-7
CSAAGSKETQYF,TGCAGTGCTGCTGGGAGTAAAGAGACCCAGTACTTC,TRBV20-1,-,-,TRBJ2-5
CASSPSGTSGTQNEQFF,TGCGCCAGCAGCCCCTCGGGAACTAGCGGGACCCAAAATGAGCAGTTCTTC,TRBV4-3,TRBD2,few,TRBJ2-1
CASSAEVRNTIYF,TGTGCCAGCAGCGCCGAGGTCAGAAACACCATATATTTT,TRBV9,-,-,TRBJ1-3
CASSQDLAGDGEKLFF,TGTGCCAGCAGCCAAGATCTCGCGGGGGATGGAGAAAAACTGTTTTTT,TRBV3-1,-,-,TRBJ1-4
CASSFQSGMNTEAFF,TGTGCCAGCAGTTTTCAGTCGGGTATGAACACTGAAGCTTTCTTT,TRBV12-3/TRBV12-4,-,few,TRBJ1-1
CASSPRGASRARYNEQFF,TGTGCCAGCAGCCCACGAGGGGCTTCTCGGGCTCGGTACAATGAGCAGTTCTTC,TRBV11-2,-,few,TRBJ2-1
CAISAGEDQPQHF,TGTGCCATCAGTGCGGGGGAGGATCAGCCCCAGCATTTT,TRBV10-3,-,few,TRBJ1-5
CASAAGSAYEQYF,TGTGCCAGTGCGGCGGGGTCGGCCTACGAGCAGTACTTC,TRBV28,-,few,TRBJ2-7
CASSFAASYNEQFF,TGTGCCAGCAGCTTTGCGGCCTCCTACAATGAGCAGTTCTTC,TRBV11-2,-,many,TRBJ2-1
CASSQSRDSTEQYF,TGTGCCAGCAGCCAGTCCCGGGACAGTACCGAGCAGTACTTC,TRBV7-8,TRBD1,-,TRBJ2-7
CASSPGTSSHNEQFF,TGTGCCAGCAGCCCCGGGACTAGCAGCCACAATGAGCAGTTCTTC,TRBV7-9,TRBD2,few,TRBJ2-1
CSAQVHNQPQHF,TGCAGCGCTCAGGTCCACAATCAGCCCCAGCATTTT,TRBV29-1,-,-,TRBJ1-5
CSARSTSNQPQHF,TGCAGTGCTAGATCAACGAGCAATCAGCCCCAGCATTTT,TRBV20-1,-,-,TRBJ1-5
CASRRGGYQWEQFF,TGTGCCAGCAGGAGAGGGGGCTATCAATGGGAGCAGTTCTTC,TRBV27,TRBD1,few,TRBJ2-1
CASTGLASEQFF,TGTGCCAGCACCGGTCTAGCATCTGAGCAGTTCTTC,TRBV7-9,-,few,TRBJ2-1
CSARAGDRVNIQYF,TGCAGTGCTAGAGCGGGGGACAGGGTCAACATTCAGTACTTC,TRBV20-1,TRBD1,-,TRBJ2-4
CSVSDRGHHEQYF,TGCAGCGTTTCGGACAGGGGGCACCACGAGCAGTACTTC,TRBV29-1,TRBD1,many,TRBJ2-7
CASSVDPNQPQHF,TGTGCCAGCAGCGTAGACCCCAATCAGCCCCAGCATTTT,TRBV9,-,-,TRBJ1-5
CASSVSLHTGELFF,TGTGCCAGCAGCGTATCACTCCACACCGGGGAGCTGTTTTTT,TRBV9,-,many,TRBJ2-2
CASSLRGRSGYTF,TGTGCCAGCAGTTTGAGGGGGCGCTCTGGCTACACCTTC,TRBV12-3/TRBV12-4,TRBD1,-,TRBJ1-2
CATSRVGEGETQYF,TGTGCCACCAGCAGAGTTGGGGAGGGAGAGACCCAGTACTTC,TRBV15,TRBD2,-,TRBJ2-5
CASSQALAGSSYNEQFF,TGTGCCAGCAGCCAAGCTCTAGCGGGATCCTCCTACAATGAGCAGTTCTTC,TRBV4-2,TRBD2,-,TRBJ2-1
CASSSPGLAGSLLDEQFF,TGTGCCAGCAGCTCGCCTGGACTAGCGGGATCATTGCTCGATGAGCAGTTCTTC,TRBV5-6,TRBD2,-,TRBJ2-1
CASSLAGGGGYTF,TGTGCCAGCAGCTTGGCTGGGGGCGGTGGCTACACCTTC,TRBV5-5,-,-,TRBJ1-2
CASSYSIQLQETQYF,TGTGCCAGCAGTTACTCGATACAGCTCCAAGAGACCCAGTACTTC,TRBV6-5,-,-,TRBJ2-5
CASSFQTGPYEQYF,TGTGCCAGCAGCTTCCAGACAGGACCGTACGAGCAGTACTTC,TRBV7-8,-,-,TRBJ2-7
CASSKATVGLEQYF,TGTGCCAGCAGCAAAGCCACGGTTGGGCTCGAGCAGTACTTC,TRBV21-1,-,few,TRBJ2-7
CASSVGKLYGYTF,TGTGCCAGCAGCGTAGGGAAACTCTATGGCTACACCTTC,TRBV9,-,few,TRBJ1-2
CASSFGERTGSPGELFF,TGTGCCAGCAGTTTCGGGGAGCGGACGGGGTCCCCCGGGGAGCTGTTTTTT,TRBV12-3/TRBV12-4,-,-,TRBJ2-2
CSVELSGGTEAFF,TGCAGCGTTGAACTGTCCGGGGGCACTGAAGCTTTCTTT,TRBV29-1,-,many,TRBJ1-1
CAQGPGLGEQYF,TGTGCCCAGGGCCCGGGCTTGGGCGAGCAGTACTTC,TRBV30,-,-,TRBJ2-7
CASSPIAGGRKTQYF,TGTGCCAGCAGTCCTATAGCGGGAGGGAGGAAGACCCAGTACTTC,TRBV7-6,TRBD2,-,TRBJ2-5
CASSHSDEQGNLRQPQHF,TGCGCCAGCAGTCATTCCGACGAACAGGGGAATCTTAGACAGCCCCAGCATTTT,TRBV23-1,TRBD1,-,TRBJ1-5
CASSQESTGDGQETQYF,TGTGCCAGCAGCCAAGAATCGACAGGGGATGGGCAAGAGACCCAGTACTTC,TRBV4-2,TRBD1,few,TRBJ2-5
CASRRVQGGEQYF,TGTGCCAGCAGAAGAGTACAGGGAGGGGAGCAGTACTTC,TRBV6-1,-,-,TRBJ2-7
CASIPGLAGVGYTGELFF,TGTGCCAGCATACCGGGACTAGCGGGAGTAGGTTACACCGGGGAGCTGTTTTTT,TRBV6-2/TRBV6-3,TRBD2,-,TRBJ2-2
CASSYRKSYEQYF,TGTGCCAGCAGTTACCGGAAGTCCTACGAGCAGTACTTC,TRBV6-2/TRBV6-3,-,-,TRBJ2-7
CASSLGSVGQPQHF,TGTGCCAGCAGTTTAGGCTCGGTGGGCCAGCCCCAGCATTTT,TRBV27,-,-,TRBJ1-5
CASSDSPYNEQFF,TGTGCCAGCAGTGACTCACCATACAATGAGCAGTTCTTC,TRBV6-4,-,few,TRBJ2-1
CASSLIPGREDSTGELFF,TGTGCCAGCAGTTTAATTCCGGGGCGGGAGGATTCTACCGGGGAGCTGTTTTTT,TRBV28,TRBD2,-,TRBJ2-2
CASKRERNTGELFF,TGCGCCAGTAAGCGGGAGAGGAACACCGGGGAGCTGTTTTTT,TRBV10-2,TRBD2,-,TRBJ2-2
CASRRTSGIETQYF,TGTGCCAGCCGTCGGACTAGCGGGATAGAGACCCAGTACTTC,TRBV28,TRBD2,-,TRBJ2-5
CASRVQRTANYGYTF,TGTGCCAGCAGAGTCCAAAGGACCGCTAACTATGGCTACACCTTC,TRBV2,-,-,TRBJ1-2
CASSSDSFSGNTIYF,TGTGCCAGCAGTTCCGACAGCTTCTCTGGAAACACCATATATTTT,TRBV6-5,-,-,TRBJ1-3
CASSFRGGDTEAFF,TGTGCCAGCAGTTTCAGGGGAGGGGACACTGAAGCTTTCTTT,TRBV12-3/TRBV12-4,-,many,TRBJ1-1
CASSLALGAYTEAFF,TGTGCCAGCAGCTTAGCGCTGGGGGCTTACACTGAAGCTTTCTTT,TRBV7-9,-,few,TRBJ1-1
CAWSFGGIEAFF,TGTGCCTGGAGTTTTGGCGGTATTGAAGCTTTCTTT,TRBV30,-,few,TRBJ1-1
CASSEGGRGTF,TGTGCCAGCAGCGAAGGGGGAAGGGGCACCTTC,TRBV7-9,-,few,TRBJ1-2